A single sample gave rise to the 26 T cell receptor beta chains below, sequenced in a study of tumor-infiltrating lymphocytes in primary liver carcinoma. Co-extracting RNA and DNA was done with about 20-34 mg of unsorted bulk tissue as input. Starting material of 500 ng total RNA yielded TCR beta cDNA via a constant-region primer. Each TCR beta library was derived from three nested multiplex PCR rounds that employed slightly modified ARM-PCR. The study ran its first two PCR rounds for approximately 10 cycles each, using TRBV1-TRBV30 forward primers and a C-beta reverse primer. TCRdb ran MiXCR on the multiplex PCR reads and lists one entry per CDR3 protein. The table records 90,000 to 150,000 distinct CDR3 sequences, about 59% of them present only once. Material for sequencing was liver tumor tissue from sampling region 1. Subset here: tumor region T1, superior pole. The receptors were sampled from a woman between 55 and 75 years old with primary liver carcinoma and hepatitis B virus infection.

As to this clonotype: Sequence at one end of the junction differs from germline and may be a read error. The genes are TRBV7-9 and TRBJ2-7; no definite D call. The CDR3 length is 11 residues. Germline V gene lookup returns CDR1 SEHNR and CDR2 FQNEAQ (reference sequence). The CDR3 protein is CASSFGVERYF. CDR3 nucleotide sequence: TGTGCCAGCAGCTTTGGAGTTGAGCGGTACTTC.

The CDR3 loop reads CASSRHSSYNEQFF. The CDR3 nucleotides are TGTGCCAGCAGCCGGCATAGCTCCTACAATGAGCAGTTCTTC. The rearrangement links TRBV28 to TRBJ2-1; D unclear. The germline gives CDR1 MDHEN, CDR2 SYDVKM. This CDR3 is built from 14 residues. The germline V and J ends were trimmed by 6 bases and 0 bases, with 9 bases remaining between them.

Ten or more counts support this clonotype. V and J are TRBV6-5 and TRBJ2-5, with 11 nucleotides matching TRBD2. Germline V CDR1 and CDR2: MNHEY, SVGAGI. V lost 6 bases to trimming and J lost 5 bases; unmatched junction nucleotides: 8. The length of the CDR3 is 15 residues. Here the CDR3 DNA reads TGTGCCAGCAGCCCGGGGCTAGCGGGAGGTGAGACCCAGTACTTC. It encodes CASSPGLAGGETQYF.

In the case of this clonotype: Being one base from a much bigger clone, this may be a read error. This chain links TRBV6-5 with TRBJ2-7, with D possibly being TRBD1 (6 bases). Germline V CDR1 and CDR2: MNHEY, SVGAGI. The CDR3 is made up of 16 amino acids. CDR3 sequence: CASSNTGPYTAYEEYF. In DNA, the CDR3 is TGTGCCAGCAGTAATACAGGGCCATACACAGCCTACGAGGAGTACTTC.

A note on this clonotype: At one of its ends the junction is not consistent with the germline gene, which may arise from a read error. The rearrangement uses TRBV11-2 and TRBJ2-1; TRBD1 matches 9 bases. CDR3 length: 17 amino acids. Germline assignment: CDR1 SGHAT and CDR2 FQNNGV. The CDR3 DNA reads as TGTGCCGGCAGCTTCCGCAGGGCGAGACAGGGGGGCAATGAGCAGTTCTTC. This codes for CAGSFRRARQGGNEQFF.

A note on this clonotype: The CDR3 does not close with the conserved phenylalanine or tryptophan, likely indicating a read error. The CDR3 loop is CANSLESQAGELFL. The CDR3, as DNA: TGTGCCAACAGCTTAGAATCCCAGGCCGGGGAGCTGTTTCTT. The rearrangement uses TRBV11-3 and TRBJ2-2; no clear D gene. The CDR3 runs to 14 residues. The germline V gene has CDR1 SGHNT and CDR2 YENEEA.

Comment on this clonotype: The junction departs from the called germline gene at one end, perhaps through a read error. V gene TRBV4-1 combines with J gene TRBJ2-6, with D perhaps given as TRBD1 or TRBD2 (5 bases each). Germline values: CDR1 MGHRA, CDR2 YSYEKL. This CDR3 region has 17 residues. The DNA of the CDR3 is TGTGCCAGCAGCCAAGAGCCACAAGGCTCTGGGACCAACGTCCTGGCTTTC. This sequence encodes CASSQEPQGSGTNVLAF.

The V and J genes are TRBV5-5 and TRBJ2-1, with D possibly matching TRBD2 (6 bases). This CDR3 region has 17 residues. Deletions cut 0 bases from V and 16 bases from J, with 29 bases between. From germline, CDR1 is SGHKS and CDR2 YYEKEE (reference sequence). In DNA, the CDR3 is TGTGCCAGCAGCTTGGCCCAGTCTGTCGGGAGTAGGGGTGAGCCATTCTTC. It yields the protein CASSLAQSVGSRGEPFF.

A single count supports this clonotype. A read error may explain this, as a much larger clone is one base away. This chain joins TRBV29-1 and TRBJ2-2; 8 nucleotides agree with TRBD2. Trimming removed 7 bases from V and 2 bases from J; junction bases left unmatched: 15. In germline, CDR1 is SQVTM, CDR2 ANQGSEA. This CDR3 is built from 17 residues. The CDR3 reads CSARDWGLGCNTGELFF. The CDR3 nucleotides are TGCAGCGCGCGGGACTGGGGACTAGGGTGTAACACCGGGGAGCTGTTTTTT.

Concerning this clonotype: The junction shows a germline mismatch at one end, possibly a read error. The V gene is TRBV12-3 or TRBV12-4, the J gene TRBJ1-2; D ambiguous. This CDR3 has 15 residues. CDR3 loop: CAGSLDKGSHYGYTF. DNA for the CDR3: TGTGCCGGCAGTTTAGACAAAGGCAGCCACTATGGCTACACCTTC.

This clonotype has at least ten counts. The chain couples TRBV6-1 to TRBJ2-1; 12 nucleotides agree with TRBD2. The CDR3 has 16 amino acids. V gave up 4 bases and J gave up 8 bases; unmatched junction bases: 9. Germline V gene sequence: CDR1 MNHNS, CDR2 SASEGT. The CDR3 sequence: CASSGQLAGGLDEQFF. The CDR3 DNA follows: TGTGCCAGCAGTGGCCAACTAGCGGGAGGTTTAGATGAGCAGTTCTTC.

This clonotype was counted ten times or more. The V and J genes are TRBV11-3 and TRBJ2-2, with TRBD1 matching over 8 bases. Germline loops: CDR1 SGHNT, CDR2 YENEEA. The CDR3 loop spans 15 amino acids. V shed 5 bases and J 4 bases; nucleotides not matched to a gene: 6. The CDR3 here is CASSQGASSTGELFF. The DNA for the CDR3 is TGTGCCAGCAGCCAGGGGGCTAGCAGCACCGGGGAGCTGTTTTTT. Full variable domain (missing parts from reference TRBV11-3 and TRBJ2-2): EAGVVQSPRYKIIEKKQPVAFWCNPISGHNTLYWYLQNLGQGPELLIRYENEEAVDDSQLPKDRFSAERLKGVDSTLKIQPAELGDSAVYLCASSQGASSTGELFFGEGSRLTVL.

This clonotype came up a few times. CDR3 region: CASSGNWGGDEQFF. CDR3 DNA: TGTGCCAGCAGTGGGAATTGGGGAGGCGATGAGCAGTTCTTC. The chain has TRBV25-1 and TRBJ2-1; TRBD2 might be the D (6 bases). This CDR3 is 14 amino acids long. V dropped 4 bases and J dropped 8 bases, with 15 bases sitting between them. Germline V gene sequence: CDR1 MGHDK, CDR2 SYGVNS.

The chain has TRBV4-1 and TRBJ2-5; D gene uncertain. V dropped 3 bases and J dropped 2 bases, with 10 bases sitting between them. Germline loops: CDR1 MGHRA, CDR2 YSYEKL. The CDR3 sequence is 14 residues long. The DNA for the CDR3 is TGCGCCAGCAGCCAGGGGTCCCAACAAGAGACCCAGTACTTC. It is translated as CASSQGSQQETQYF.

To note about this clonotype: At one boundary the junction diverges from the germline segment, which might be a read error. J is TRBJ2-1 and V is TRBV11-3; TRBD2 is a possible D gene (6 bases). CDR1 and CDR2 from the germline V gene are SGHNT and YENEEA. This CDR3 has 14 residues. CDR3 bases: TGTGTCAGCAGCTTGGTAACGGGAGTACCAGAGCAGTTCTTC. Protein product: CVSSLVTGVPEQFF.

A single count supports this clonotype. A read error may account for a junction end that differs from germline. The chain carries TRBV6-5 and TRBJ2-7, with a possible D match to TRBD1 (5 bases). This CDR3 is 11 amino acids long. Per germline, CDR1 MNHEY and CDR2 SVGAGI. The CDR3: CTSRKGVWQYF. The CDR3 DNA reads TGTACCAGCAGAAAAGGGGTCTGGCAATACTTC.

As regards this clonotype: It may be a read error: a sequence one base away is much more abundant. The CDR3: CASSSSMGRGGGYTF. CDR3 coding DNA: TGTGCCAGCAGTTCCTCGATGGGCAGGGGAGGTGGCTACACCTTC. V is TRBV6-5 and J is TRBJ1-2, with D possibly matching TRBD1 (6 bases). Looked up from germline, CDR1 is MNHEY and CDR2 is SVGAGI. This CDR3 is built from 15 residues. V lost 4 bases, J lost 7 bases, and 19 bases lay in between.

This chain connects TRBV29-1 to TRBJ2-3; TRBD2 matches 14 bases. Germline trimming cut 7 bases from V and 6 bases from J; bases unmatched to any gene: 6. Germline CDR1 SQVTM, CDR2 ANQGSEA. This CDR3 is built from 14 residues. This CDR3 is CSETGTSGSDTQYF. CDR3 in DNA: TGCAGCGAAACCGGGACTAGCGGGAGCGATACGCAGTATTTT.

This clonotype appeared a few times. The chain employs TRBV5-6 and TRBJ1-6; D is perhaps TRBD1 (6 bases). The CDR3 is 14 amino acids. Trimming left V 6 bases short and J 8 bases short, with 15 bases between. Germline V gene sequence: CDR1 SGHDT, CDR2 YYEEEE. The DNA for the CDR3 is TGTGCCAGCACGAAACAGGGTGTCGATTCACCCCTCCACTTT. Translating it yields CASTKQGVDSPLHF.

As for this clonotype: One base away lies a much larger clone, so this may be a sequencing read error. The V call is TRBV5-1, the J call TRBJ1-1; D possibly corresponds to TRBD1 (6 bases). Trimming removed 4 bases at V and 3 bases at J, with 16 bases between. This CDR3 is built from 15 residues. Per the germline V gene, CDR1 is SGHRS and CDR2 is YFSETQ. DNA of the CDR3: TGCGCCAGCAGCGGGGGCAGGGCGAGTTACACTGAAGCTTTCTTT. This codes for CASSGGRASYTEAFF.

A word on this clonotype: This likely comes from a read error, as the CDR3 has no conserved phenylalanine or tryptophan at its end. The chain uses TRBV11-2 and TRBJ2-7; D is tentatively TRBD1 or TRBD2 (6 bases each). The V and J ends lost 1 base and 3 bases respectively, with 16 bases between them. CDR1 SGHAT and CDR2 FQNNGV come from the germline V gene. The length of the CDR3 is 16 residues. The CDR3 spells CASSLGSGASGYEQYL. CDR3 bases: TGTGCCAGCAGCTTAGGATCGGGGGCCAGCGGCTACGAGCAGTACCTC.

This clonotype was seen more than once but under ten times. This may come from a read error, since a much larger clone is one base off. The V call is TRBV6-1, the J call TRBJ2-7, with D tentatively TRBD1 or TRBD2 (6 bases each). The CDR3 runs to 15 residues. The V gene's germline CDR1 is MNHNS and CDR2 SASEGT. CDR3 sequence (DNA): TGTGCCAGCAGTAAGGGGGACTTAGGCACTTACGAGCTGTACTTC. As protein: CASSKGDLGTYELYF.

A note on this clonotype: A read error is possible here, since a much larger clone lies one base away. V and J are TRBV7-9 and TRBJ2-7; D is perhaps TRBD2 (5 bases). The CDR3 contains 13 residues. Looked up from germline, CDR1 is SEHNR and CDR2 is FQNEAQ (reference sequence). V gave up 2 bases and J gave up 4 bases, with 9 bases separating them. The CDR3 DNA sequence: TGTGCCAGCAGCTTACCTAGCTGTTACGAGCAGTACTTC. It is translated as CASSLPSCYEQYF.

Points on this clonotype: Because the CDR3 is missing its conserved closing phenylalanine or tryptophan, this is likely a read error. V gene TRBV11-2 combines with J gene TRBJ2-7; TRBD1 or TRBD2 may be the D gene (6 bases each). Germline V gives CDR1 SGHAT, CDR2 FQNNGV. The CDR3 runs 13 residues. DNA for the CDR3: TGTGCCAGCAATAGAGGGGGGCCCTATGAGCAGTACCCC. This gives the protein CASNRGGPYEQYP.

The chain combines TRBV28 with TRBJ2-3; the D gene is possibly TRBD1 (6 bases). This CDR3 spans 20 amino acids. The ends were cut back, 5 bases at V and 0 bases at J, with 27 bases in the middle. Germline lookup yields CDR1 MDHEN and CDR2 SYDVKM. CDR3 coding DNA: TGTGCCAGCAGTGGGACATACGGAGTATCCCTCCTAAGTAGCACAGATACGCAGTATTTT. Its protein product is CASSGTYGVSLLSSTDTQYF.

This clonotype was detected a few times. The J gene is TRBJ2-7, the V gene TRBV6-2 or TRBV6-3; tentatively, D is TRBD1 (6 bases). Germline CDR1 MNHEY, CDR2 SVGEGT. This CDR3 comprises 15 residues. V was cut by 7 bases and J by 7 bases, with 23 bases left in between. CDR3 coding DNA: TGTGCCAGCACCTTTCGACAGGAGCGAAACTATGAGCAGTACTTC. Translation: CASTFRQERNYEQYF.